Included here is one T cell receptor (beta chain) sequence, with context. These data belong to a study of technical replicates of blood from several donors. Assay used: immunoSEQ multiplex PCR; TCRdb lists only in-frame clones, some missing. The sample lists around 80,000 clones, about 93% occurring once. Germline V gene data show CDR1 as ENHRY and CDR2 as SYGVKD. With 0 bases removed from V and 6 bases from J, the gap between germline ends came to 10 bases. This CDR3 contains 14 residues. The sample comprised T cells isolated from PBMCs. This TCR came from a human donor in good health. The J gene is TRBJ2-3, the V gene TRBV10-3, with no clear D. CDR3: CAISESSQVDTQYF. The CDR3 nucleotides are TGTGCCATCAGTGAGTCGAGTCAGGTCGATACGCAGTATTTT.